The 13 T cell receptor beta chains below were found in one sample sequenced in a study of blood T cell repertoires in COVID-19. Profiled with immunoSEQ multiplex PCR; TCRdb holds only in-frame clones, not every one. Of about 76,000 clones listed, around 88% are singletons. The source material was peripheral blood. Receptors originate from a man between 25 and 39 years old with acute or convalescent COVID-19.

This chain connects TRBV5-5 to TRBJ2-7; weak D call: TRBD1 (5 bases). The CDR3 is 13 amino acids. V dropped 2 bases and J dropped 1 base, with 7 bases sitting between them. Per the germline V gene, CDR1 is SGHKS and CDR2 is YYEKEE (reference sequence). CDR3 region: CASSFRQSYEQYF. The CDR3 DNA reads as TGTGCCAGCAGCTTTAGACAGTCCTACGAGCAGTACTTC.

This clone was found once. The chain couples TRBV9 to TRBJ1-1, with 8 bases fitting TRBD1. Trimming at V came to 5 bases and at J to 5 bases, leaving 8 bases not matched to a gene. CDR1 is SGDLS and CDR2 is YYNGEE in the germline V gene. This CDR3 is 14 amino acids long. The CDR3 loop reads CASSSSRGLTEAFF. CDR3 DNA: TGTGCCAGCAGTTCAAGCAGGGGGCTGACTGAAGCTTTCTTT.

J is TRBJ2-3 and V is TRBV7-9; 13 positions match TRBD2. V was clipped by 4 bases and J by 0 bases; unmatched bases: 4. The CDR3 totals 17 residues. Germline V CDR1 and CDR2: SEHNR, FQNEAQ (reference sequence). The CDR3 is CASSSQGLAGSTDTQYF. CDR3 nucleotide sequence: TGTGCCAGCAGCTCCCAGGGACTAGCGGGAAGCACAGATACGCAGTATTTT.

V usage is TRBV4-1 and J usage is TRBJ2-7; TRBD1 matches 8 bases. Germline CDR1 MGHRA, CDR2 YSYEKL. V was clipped by 1 base and J by 4 bases; unmatched bases: 3. This CDR3 has 14 amino acids. CDR3 amino acids: CASSQGDRSYEQYF. As DNA, the CDR3 is TGCGCCAGCAGCCAAGGGGACAGGAGTTACGAGCAGTACTTC.

This clone came up many times. The chain couples TRBV19 to TRBJ2-2; 7 nucleotides match TRBD2. Germline assignment: CDR1 LNHDA and CDR2 SQIVND (reference sequence). Losses at the gene ends were 1 base for V and 4 bases for J; bases not matched to a gene: 3. The CDR3 length is 15 residues. The CDR3 DNA follows: TGTGCCAGTAGTATAGGGGAGGGTGTCACCGGGGAGCTGTTTTTT. Translating gives CASSIGEGVTGELFF. Combining the CDR3 with reference TRBV19 and TRBJ2-2 gives the whole variable domain DGGITQSPKYLFRKEGQNVTLSCEQNLNHDAMYWYRQDPGQGLRLIYYSQIVNDFQKGDIAEGYSVSREKKESFPLTVTSAQKNPTAFYLCASSIGEGVTGELFFGEGSRLTVL.

The chain joins TRBV24-1 to TRBJ2-3, with D perhaps TRBD1 (6 bases). Trimming stripped 3 bases from V and 4 bases from J, with 13 bases between. The CDR3 extends over 15 amino acids. Germline values: CDR1 KGHDR, CDR2 SFDVKD. DNA for the CDR3: TGTGCCACCAGTGATCCAGGGGACGGGGCAGATACGCAGTATTTT. It yields the protein CATSDPGDGADTQYF.

This chain links TRBV6-2 or TRBV6-3 with TRBJ2-5, with D perhaps matching TRBD1 or TRBD2 (6 bases each). Germline CDR1 reads MNHEY; CDR2 reads SVGEGT. The CDR3 sequence is 12 residues long. The V and J ends lost 9 bases and 5 bases respectively, with 13 bases between them. This CDR3 is CASSRGLETQYF. The CDR3 DNA reads TGTGCCAGTAGCAGGGGACTGGAGACCCAGTACTTC.

The chain couples TRBV25-1 to TRBJ2-7, with 11 bases fitting TRBD2. The trim removed 2 bases at V and 8 bases at J, leaving 14 bases unmatched. Germline CDR1 reads MGHDK; CDR2 reads SYGVNS. CDR3 length: 17 amino acids. Here the CDR3 DNA reads TGTGCCAGCAGTGAAGCCGGGGCACTAGCGGGAGATCTTAAGCAGTACTTC. This gives the protein CASSEAGALAGDLKQYF.

The chain links TRBV6-4 to TRBJ2-2; 10 bases line up with TRBD2. The V and J ends lost 5 bases and 5 bases, in that order; junction bases with no gene match: 5. This CDR3 is built from 15 residues. CDR1 and CDR2 (germline): MRHNA, SNTAGT. DNA for the CDR3: TGTGCCAGCAGTCAACTAGCGGGAAAGACCGGGGAGCTGTTTTTT. Translated, it gives CASSQLAGKTGELFF.

This chain connects TRBV19 to TRBJ1-2, with 7 bases fitting TRBD1. After removal of 2 bases from V and 6 bases from J, the junction contained 3 bases not matched to a gene. CDR1 and CDR2 (germline): LNHDA, SQIVND (reference sequence). The CDR3 runs 13 residues. The CDR3 loop is CASSITTGNGYTF. As DNA, the CDR3 is TGTGCCAGTAGTATAACGACAGGGAATGGCTACACCTTC.

The chain couples TRBV6-5 to TRBJ2-2, with 7 bases identical to TRBD1. V lost 6 bases to trimming and J lost 6 bases; unmatched junction nucleotides: 1. CDR3 length equals 12 residues. Germline CDR1 is MNHEY and CDR2 is SVGAGI. The CDR3 nucleotides are TGTGCCAGCAGCGACAGGGCCGGGGAGCTGTTTTTT. This sequence encodes CASSDRAGELFF.

V is TRBV29-1 and J is TRBJ1-2; TRBD1 is a possible D gene (5 bases). Between the trimmed V and J ends, which lost 6 bases and 6 bases, there was a span of 17 bases. The CDR3 extends over 13 amino acids. Germline CDR1 and CDR2: SQVTM and ANQGSEA. CDR3 residues: CSVDLGEAHGYTF. CDR3 nucleotides: TGCAGCGTCGACCTGGGGGAGGCTCATGGCTACACCTTC.

The chain couples TRBV5-1 to TRBJ2-1; D may be TRBD1 (5 bases). CDR3 size: 15 residues. Trimming stripped 0 bases from V and 1 base from J, with 8 bases between. Per germline, CDR1 SGHRS and CDR2 YFSETQ. CDR3 sequence reads: CASSLGGYSYNEQFF. The CDR3 nucleotides read TGCGCCAGCAGCTTGGGGGGCTATTCCTACAATGAGCAGTTCTTC.